This T cell receptor (beta chain) appears in the sequencing data of a study of blood T cell repertoires in COVID-19. Germline CDR1 and CDR2: SGHRS and YFSETQ. The junction had 7 bases not matched to a gene; V was cut back by 3 bases and J by 5 bases. CDR3 length: 15 amino acids. As originally analysed: How many nucleated cells were present was estimated from reference gene primer amplification. Profiled with immunoSEQ multiplex PCR; TCRdb holds only in-frame clones, not every one. V and J calls plus clone size are reproduced from that table; the DNA served to infer D and trimming. This table holds a few hundred thousand clones, about 85% found once. A few counts support this clone.

The material sequenced was PBMCs or T cells enriched from blood (not recorded which). This receptor was identified in a woman aged 30 to 39 who had recovered from COVID-19. The rearrangement joins TRBV5-1 to TRBJ2-5, with 10 bases aligning to TRBD1. In nucleotides, the CDR3 is TGCGCCAGCAGCTCGGAGGGACAGGGGAGGGAGACCCAGTACTTC. This encodes CASSSEGQGRETQYF.